Below are 12 T cell receptor beta chains sequenced from a single sample in a study of CD8 T cells in Susac syndrome. Reverse transcription of about 0.45 to 1 ug RNA was performed with random hexamers. TCRdb fed the immunoSEQ multiplex PCR reads into MiXCR, producing one record per CDR3 protein. The data show 120,000 or so distinct CDR3 sequences, about 93% seen once. Material for sequencing was CD4+ T cells from PBMCs. These receptors were obtained from a human donor in good health.

This clonotype was recorded only once. V usage is TRBV7-9 and J usage is TRBJ1-5; D remains unclear. Trimming shortened V by 5 bases and J by 9 bases, and 14 bases separated the two germline ends. CDR1 and CDR2 from the germline V gene are SEHNR and FQNEAQ (reference sequence). This CDR3 region has 13 residues. The CDR3 loop is CASSLYSEGPQHF. In DNA form, the CDR3 reads TGTGCCAGCAGCCTGTACTCCGAGGGGCCCCAGCATTTT.

V is TRBV4-3 and J is TRBJ2-4, with TRBD1 identical over 10 bases. The CDR3 loop spans 14 amino acids. Germline V gene sequence: CDR1 LGHNA, CDR2 YSLEER. After removal of 0 bases from V and 15 bases from J, the junction contained 8 bases not matched to a gene. The CDR3 DNA reads TGCGCCAGCAGCCAAGATCTAGGGACAGGGGTCGGGTACTTC. Translation: CASSQDLGTGVGYF.

The genes are TRBV2 and TRBJ2-7; TRBD2 aligns across 10 bases. V shed 6 bases and J 6 bases; nucleotides not matched to a gene: 5. Germline CDR1 is SNHLY and CDR2 is FYNNEI. The CDR3 is 13 residues long. CDR3 region: CASSSGTSAEQYF. The CDR3 DNA reads TGTGCCAGCAGCTCCGGGACTAGCGCCGAGCAGTACTTC.

The chain has TRBV20-1 and TRBJ2-1, with TRBD2 matching over 16 bases. Germline CDR1 reads DFQATT; CDR2 reads SNEGSKA (reference sequence). The trim removed 4 bases at V and 0 bases at J, leaving 15 bases unmatched. This CDR3 is built from 21 residues. CDR3 sequence reads: CSAKGQGQGLAGGGSYNEQFF. The CDR3 DNA sequence: TGCAGTGCTAAGGGACAGGGGCAGGGACTAGCGGGAGGGGGCTCCTACAATGAGCAGTTCTTC.

The rearrangement links TRBV27 to TRBJ2-2, with TRBD1 as a possible D gene (5 bases). V dropped 4 bases and J dropped 5 bases, with 17 bases sitting between them. The CDR3 totals 16 residues. Germline V gives CDR1 MNHEY, CDR2 SMNVEV (reference sequence). The CDR3 loop is CASSSTGLGWTGELFF. CDR3 sequence (DNA): TGTGCCAGCAGTTCAACAGGATTAGGGTGGACCGGGGAGCTGTTTTTT.

The count of this clonotype is one. V usage is TRBV28 and J usage is TRBJ2-4, with 14 bases lining up with TRBD2. Per germline, CDR1 MDHEN and CDR2 SYDVKM. CDR3 size: 17 residues. V was clipped by 3 bases and J by 12 bases; unmatched bases: 13. The CDR3 nucleotides are TGTGCCAGCAGTTTCCTTGGACTAGCGGGGGGCCAGAGGAGTCAGTACTTC. It translates to CASSFLGLAGGQRSQYF.

V and J are TRBV30 and TRBJ1-1; D call uncertain. Per germline, CDR1 GTSNPN and CDR2 SVGIG (reference sequence). CDR3 length equals 13 residues. V dropped 4 bases and J dropped 4 bases, with 13 bases sitting between them. The CDR3 bases are TGTGCCTGGAACCCTGGGAGAAGCACTGAAGCTTTCTTT. Translated: CAWNPGRSTEAFF.

This chain uses TRBV7-2 with TRBJ2-1, with TRBD2 matching 8 bases. Losses at the gene ends were 7 bases for V and 0 bases for J; bases not matched to a gene: 8. From germline, CDR1 is SGHTA and CDR2 FQGNSA. The CDR3 is 16 residues long. This CDR3 reads CASNLGGLGSYNEQFF. In DNA, the CDR3 is TGTGCCAGCAACCTGGGGGGACTAGGCTCCTACAATGAGCAGTTCTTC. Variable domain in full (rest from reference TRBV7-2 and TRBJ2-1): GAGVSQSPSNKVTEKGKDVELRCDPISGHTALYWYRQSLGQGLEFLIYFQGNSAPDKSGLPSDRFSAERTGGSVSTLTIQRTQQEDSAVYLCASNLGGLGSYNEQFFGPGTRLTVL.

V and J are TRBV7-9 and TRBJ2-1; 7 bases fit TRBD2. The germline V gene encodes CDR1 SEHNR and CDR2 FQNEAQ (reference sequence). This CDR3 has 16 residues. Germline trimming cut 1 base from V and 5 bases from J; bases unmatched to any gene: 8. DNA of the CDR3: TGTGCCAGCAGCTTAGGTGCTGGGAGGGGCGACAATGAGCAGTTCTTC. Translated: CASSLGAGRGDNEQFF.

The V call is TRBV7-8, the J call TRBJ2-1; D may match TRBD1 or TRBD2 (5 bases each). Germline lookup yields CDR1 SGHVS and CDR2 FQNEAQ. Trimming cost V 6 bases and J 9 bases, with 18 bases left between them. The CDR3 consists of 14 residues. As DNA, the CDR3 is TGTGCCAGCAGAACCGGGACCCTAACCTTTGAGCAGTTCTTC. Protein sequence: CASRTGTLTFEQFF.

The chain couples TRBV7-6 to TRBJ1-1; D gene ambiguous. The germline CDR1 and CDR2 sequences are SGHVS and FNYEAQ. The CDR3 runs 13 residues. The V and J ends lost 5 bases and 3 bases respectively, with 10 bases between them. The chain's CDR3 is CASSLLMDTEAFF. CDR3 coding DNA: TGTGCCAGCAGCCTATTAATGGACACTGAAGCTTTCTTT.

This clonotype has just one count. V and J are TRBV3-1 and TRBJ2-3; tentatively, D is TRBD1 (6 bases). The CDR3 sequence is 15 residues long. V lost 2 bases to trimming and J lost 6 bases, with 15 bases between them. The germline V gene encodes CDR1 LGHDT and CDR2 YNNKEL (reference sequence). DNA for the CDR3: TGTGCCAGCAGCCAATTAGGGGGACCCCCGGATACGCAGTATTTT. This codes for CASSQLGGPPDTQYF.